This paragraph reports one T cell receptor beta chain. The CDR3 sequence is 17 residues long. The sample is drawn from a study of blood T cell repertoires in COVID-19. For the study at large: Italy, Spain and the United States were the sources of the convalescent and acute COVID-19 samples. From T cells, B-cell-depleted T cells, or PBMCs came the material, which was cDNA or gDNA.

Per the original data handling: Amplified reference gene primers provided the basis for estimating nucleated cell counts. Using immunoSEQ multiplex PCR, the repertoire was profiled, and TCRdb retains in-frame clones only, with some absent. V, J and clone size are those of that table, while D and trimming were read from the DNA. The sample yields around 260,000 clones, 65% to 90% seen once. The chain is built from TRBV21-1 and TRBJ2-2; the table gives TRBD1 as D, unverified against the DNA. TRBV21-1 is reported as a pseudogene. Input material: peripheral blood. This TCR derives from a man aged 25 to 40 with active or convalescent COVID-19. The CDR3 nucleotides read TGTGCCAGGGCCAGGGGCGAAGGGGGAACCAACACCGGGGAGCTGTTTTTT. Encoded protein: CARARGEGGTNTGELFF.